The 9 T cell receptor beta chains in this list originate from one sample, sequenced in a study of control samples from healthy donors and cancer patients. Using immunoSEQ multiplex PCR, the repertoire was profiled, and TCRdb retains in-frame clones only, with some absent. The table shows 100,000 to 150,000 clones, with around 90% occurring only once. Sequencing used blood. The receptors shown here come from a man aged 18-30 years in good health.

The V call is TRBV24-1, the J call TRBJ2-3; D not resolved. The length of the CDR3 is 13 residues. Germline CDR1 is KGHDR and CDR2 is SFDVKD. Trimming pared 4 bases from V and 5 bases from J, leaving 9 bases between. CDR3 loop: CATSEWGGDTQYF. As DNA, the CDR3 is TGTGCCACCAGTGAATGGGGTGGAGATACGCAGTATTTT.

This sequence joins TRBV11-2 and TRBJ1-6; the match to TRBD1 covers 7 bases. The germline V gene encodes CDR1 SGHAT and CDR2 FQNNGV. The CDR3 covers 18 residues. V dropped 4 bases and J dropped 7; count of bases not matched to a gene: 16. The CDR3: CASSSLRGRGRINSPLHF. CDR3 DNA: TGTGCCAGCAGCTCTCTCCGGGGTAGGGGGCGAATAAATTCACCCCTCCACTTT.

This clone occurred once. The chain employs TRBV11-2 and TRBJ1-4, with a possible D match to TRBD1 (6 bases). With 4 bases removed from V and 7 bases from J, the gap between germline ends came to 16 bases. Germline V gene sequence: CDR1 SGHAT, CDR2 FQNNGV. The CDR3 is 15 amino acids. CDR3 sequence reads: CASSSTQGWSEKLFF. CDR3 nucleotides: TGTGCCAGCAGCTCGACACAGGGCTGGTCTGAAAAACTGTTTTTT.

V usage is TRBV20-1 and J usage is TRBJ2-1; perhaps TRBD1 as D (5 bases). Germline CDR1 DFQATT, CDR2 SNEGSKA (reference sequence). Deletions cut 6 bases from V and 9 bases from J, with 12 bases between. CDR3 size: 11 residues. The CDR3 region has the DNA TGCAGTGCATCAGGGTATGGTGAGCAGTTCTTC. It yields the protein CSASGYGEQFF.

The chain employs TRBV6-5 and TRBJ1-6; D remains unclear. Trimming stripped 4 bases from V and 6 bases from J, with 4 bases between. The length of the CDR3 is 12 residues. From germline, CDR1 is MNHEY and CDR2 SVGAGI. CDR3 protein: CASSLFNSPLHF. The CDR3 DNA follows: TGTGCCAGCAGTTTATTTAATTCACCCCTCCACTTT.

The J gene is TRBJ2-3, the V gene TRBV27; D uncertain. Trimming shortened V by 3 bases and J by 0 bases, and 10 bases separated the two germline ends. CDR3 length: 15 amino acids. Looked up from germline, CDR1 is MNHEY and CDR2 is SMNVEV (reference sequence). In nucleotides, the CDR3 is TGTGCCAGCAGTTTGCTTAGGCGGAGCACAGATACGCAGTATTTT. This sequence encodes CASSLLRRSTDTQYF.

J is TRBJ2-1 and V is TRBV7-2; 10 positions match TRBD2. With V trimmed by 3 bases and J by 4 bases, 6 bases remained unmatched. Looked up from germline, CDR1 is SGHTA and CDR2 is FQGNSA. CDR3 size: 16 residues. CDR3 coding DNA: TGTGCCAGCAGCTTCCAGTCTAGCGGGAGTTACAATGAGCAGTTCTTC. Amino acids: CASSFQSSGSYNEQFF.

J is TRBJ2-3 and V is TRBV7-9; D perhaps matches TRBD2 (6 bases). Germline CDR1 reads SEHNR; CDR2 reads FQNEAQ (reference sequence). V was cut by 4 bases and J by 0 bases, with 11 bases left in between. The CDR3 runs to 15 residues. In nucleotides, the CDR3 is TGTGCCAGCAGCTCGCGGACTACAAGCACAGATACGCAGTATTTT. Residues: CASSSRTTSTDTQYF.

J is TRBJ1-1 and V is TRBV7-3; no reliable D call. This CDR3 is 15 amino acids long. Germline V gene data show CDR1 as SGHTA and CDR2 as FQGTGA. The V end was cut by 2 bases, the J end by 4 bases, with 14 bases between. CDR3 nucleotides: TGTGCCAGCAGCTTAGAGGTAGTAGGGTCCACTGAAGCTTTCTTT. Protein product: CASSLEVVGSTEAFF.